Below, 11 T cell receptor beta chains from the same sample are listed, as sequenced in a study of cytomegalovirus exposure and HLA in healthy donors. The PCR contained 60 Vbeta and 13 Jbeta primers. Sequencing was performed with immunoSEQ multiplex PCR; in TCRdb, only in-frame clones are kept and a portion is missing. This sample has 150,000 or so clones, with around three quarters found just once. The specimen was PBMCs. The source of these receptors is a man in his forties in good health and CMV-seropositive.

The V gene is TRBV27, the J gene TRBJ2-2, with a weak D call TRBD2 (5 bases). In germline, CDR1 is MNHEY, CDR2 SMNVEV (reference sequence). Trimming pared 7 bases from V and 8 bases from J, leaving 20 bases between. The CDR3 contains 15 residues. The CDR3 protein is CASTRSGPPEGELFF. The CDR3 nucleotides are TGTGCCAGCACGAGGAGCGGACCCCCGGAGGGGGAGCTGTTTTTT.

Concerning this clone itself: The identical CDR3 is also encoded by other nucleotide sequences in the sample. The chain employs TRBV6-5 and TRBJ2-1; the D is unclear. The germline V gene has CDR1 MNHEY and CDR2 SVGAGI. V lost 2 bases, J lost 4 bases, and 6 bases lay in between. The CDR3 length is 13 residues. The CDR3 sequence is CASSYDTYNEQFF. The CDR3 bases are TGTGCCAGCAGTTACGACACTTACAATGAGCAGTTCTTC.

This chain uses TRBV29-1 with TRBJ2-3, with D possibly TRBD2 on 6 matching bases. Trimming cost V 7 bases and J 2 bases, with 10 bases left between them. Germline values: CDR1 SQVTM, CDR2 ANQGSEA. The CDR3 has 12 residues. CDR3 nucleotides: TGCAGCGCGGAGGGCGCCACAGATACGCAGTATTTT. This translates into CSAEGATDTQYF.

The rearrangement links TRBV6-5 to TRBJ1-1, with D tentatively TRBD1 (6 bases). Between the trimmed V and J ends, which lost 6 bases and 8 bases, there was a span of 16 bases. Per germline, CDR1 MNHEY and CDR2 SVGAGI. This CDR3 region has 13 residues. The CDR3 DNA follows: TGTGCCAGCAGCCAACATTGGACAGTCGAAGCTTTCTTT. This gives the protein CASSQHWTVEAFF.

This chain connects TRBV4-3 to TRBJ1-5; D is unresolved. V lost 0 bases and J lost 0, with 9 bases in between. The CDR3 is made up of 16 amino acids. Germline assignment: CDR1 LGHNA and CDR2 YSLEER. The CDR3 sequence is CASSQDWYSSNQPQHF. Written as DNA, the CDR3 is TGCGCCAGCAGCCAAGATTGGTACAGTAGCAATCAGCCCCAGCATTTT.

This chain links TRBV18 with TRBJ1-6, with 7 bases identical to TRBD1. CDR3 length equals 15 residues. V lost 2 bases and J lost 7; bases outside the gene matches: 5. From germline, CDR1 is KGHSH and CDR2 LQKENI. In nucleotides, the CDR3 is TGTGCCAGCTCACCAAGGCAGGGGGTCAATTCACCCCTCCACTTT. Residues: CASSPRQGVNSPLHF.

V and J are TRBV11-2 and TRBJ2-1; 13 bases align to TRBD2. This CDR3 comprises 17 residues. Trimming at V came to 5 bases and at J to 7 bases, leaving 11 bases not matched to a gene. In germline, CDR1 is SGHAT, CDR2 FQNNGV. The chain's CDR3 is CASSNLGTSGTGNEQFF. In DNA form, the CDR3 reads TGTGCCAGCAGCAATTTAGGGACTAGCGGGACGGGGAATGAGCAGTTCTTC.

The chain couples TRBV9 to TRBJ2-5, with TRBD1 identical over 8 bases. J gave up 5 bases and V 2 bases, and 5 bases lay outside the gene matches. Per germline, CDR1 SGDLS and CDR2 YYNGEE. The CDR3 loop spans 14 amino acids. The CDR3 spells CASSVSRGRETQYF. The DNA for the CDR3 is TGTGCCAGCAGCGTCTCCAGGGGGCGGGAGACCCAGTACTTC.

The V and J genes are TRBV28 and TRBJ2-7, with TRBD2 identical over 8 bases. CDR3 length: 13 residues. V shed 4 bases, J shed 6 bases, and the junction held 5 bases outside the gene matches. Germline V gives CDR1 MDHEN, CDR2 SYDVKM. CDR3 nucleotides: TGTGCCAGCAGTTGGACTAGCCTAGGCGAGCAGTACTTC. This sequence encodes CASSWTSLGEQYF.

This chain uses TRBV7-2 with TRBJ2-7; TRBD2 might be the D (6 bases). This CDR3 comprises 11 residues. Germline V gives CDR1 SGHTA, CDR2 FQGNSA. The V and J ends lost 5 bases and 6 bases respectively, with 8 bases between them. The CDR3 sequence: CASSPGGEQYF. In DNA form, the CDR3 reads TGTGCCAGCAGCCCCGGGGGCGAGCAGTACTTC.

The CDR3 nucleotides are TGTGCCAGCAGCGTGGACAACCTTAACTATGGCTACACCTTC. It is translated as CASSVDNLNYGYTF. The J gene is TRBJ1-2, the V gene TRBV5-5, with D maybe TRBD1 (5 bases). This CDR3 comprises 14 residues. V lost 4 bases and J 1 base, leaving 11 bases between the germline ends. The germline gives CDR1 SGHKS, CDR2 YYEKEE (reference sequence).